This T cell receptor (beta chain) was documented in a study of T cells expressing NK-cell markers. The CDR3 is 12 amino acids. CDR1 SQVTM and CDR2 ANQGSEA come from the germline V gene. Following a re-call of the 5' RACE reads, TCRdb has one entry per CDR3 protein and lacks DNA. Its listing shows around 550,000 distinct CDR3 sequences. The material sequenced was blood T cells: a sorted CD56 or NKG2C T cell subset, CD4+ or CD8+ T cells, or bulk PBMC T cells (not recorded which). The receptor was isolated from a man aged 18 to 30 in good health. V and J are TRBV29-1 and TRBJ2-7; the D call of TRBD1 rests on TCRdb alone, since no DNA is present to check it. The CDR3 loop reads CSVRQGSNEQYF.